This entry lists 27 T cell receptor beta chains sequenced from one sample in a study of cytomegalovirus exposure and HLA in healthy donors. Vbeta (60) and Jbeta (13) primers were used in the PCR. Clones were sequenced by immunoSEQ multiplex PCR, and TCRdb holds only the in-frame ones, with some missing. This table holds 150,000 or so clones, around three quarters found once. The sequencing sample was made of PBMCs. The receptors were gathered from a man between 35 and 55 years old in good health and CMV-seropositive.

Concerning this clone itself: The germline gene is not matched at one end of the junction; a read error may be the cause. This rearrangement joins TRBV2 to TRBJ1-1; D is unclear. The V gene's germline CDR1 is SNHLY and CDR2 FYNNEI. This CDR3 is 11 amino acids long. The CDR3: CASREEIAAFF. In DNA form, the CDR3 reads TGTGCCAGCAGGGAAGAAATAGCAGCTTTCTTT.

The chain carries TRBV7-2 and TRBJ1-2, with D possibly TRBD1 on 6 matching bases. CDR1 is SGHTA and CDR2 is FQGNSA in the germline V gene. This CDR3 region has 14 residues. V was trimmed by 1 base and J by 5 bases, leaving 11 bases between them. The CDR3 spells CASSLEDSYYGYTF. Written as DNA, the CDR3 is TGTGCCAGCAGCTTAGAGGACAGCTATTATGGCTACACCTTC.

V usage is TRBV5-3 and J usage is TRBJ2-1; 12 positions match TRBD2. TRBV5-3 is reported as an ORF; its role is uncertain. This CDR3 is built from 19 residues. The J segment lost 9 bases and the V segment lost 0 bases, leaving 16 bases of the junction unmatched. The CDR3 DNA follows: TGTGCCAGAAGCTTGGCGCTAGCGGGAGGGCCTGTAACACAATGTGAGCAGTTCTTC. Protein product: CARSLALAGGPVTQCEQFF.

This chain uses TRBV10-3 with TRBJ2-6; 8 nucleotides line up with TRBD1. Germline CDR1 ENHRY, CDR2 SYGVKD. CDR3 size: 17 residues. The V and J ends lost 10 bases and 0 bases, in that order; junction bases with no gene match: 11. The CDR3 region has the DNA TGTGCCAGCGGGACAGGACAATTACACTCTGGGGCCAACGTCCTGACTTTC. Protein product: CASGTGQLHSGANVLTF.

The chain uses TRBV7-5 and TRBJ1-3; TRBD1, as called in the table, went unchecked against the DNA. TRBV7-5 is deemed a pseudogene. The CDR3 is 15 amino acids. DNA of the CDR3: TGTGTCAGAAGCTACCGACAGGGCAGGAGAAACACCATATATTTT. It yields the protein CVRSYRQGRRNTIYF.

J is TRBJ2-7 and V is TRBV6-1; TRBD2 matches 7 bases. This CDR3 spans 16 amino acids. Trimming cost V 4 bases and J 2 bases; bases outside gene matches: 11. Per the germline V gene, CDR1 is MNHNS and CDR2 is SASEGT. CDR3 DNA sequence: TGTGCCAGCAGTGGGGGGGGAATCGGAAACCCCTACGAGCAGTACTTC. Translating gives CASSGGGIGNPYEQYF.

The chain combines TRBV4-3 with TRBJ1-5; weak D call: TRBD1 (6 bases). The CDR3 covers 17 residues. The germline V gene encodes CDR1 LGHNA and CDR2 YSLEER. The V end lost 3 bases, the J end lost 7 bases, and 22 bases lay between the germline ends. The CDR3 DNA sequence: TGCGCCAGCAGCCAGGGACACGGAGTCTCTTCGGGACAGCCCCAGCATTTT. It is translated as CASSQGHGVSSGQPQHF.

The chain uses TRBV29-1 and TRBJ2-5, with D uncertain. Trimming removed 7 bases from V and 5 bases from J, with 14 bases in between. This CDR3 has 12 residues. Looked up from germline, CDR1 is SQVTM and CDR2 is ANQGSEA. In DNA form, the CDR3 reads TGCAGCGCTTCGGTGAATACGGAGACCCAGTACTTC. It specifies CSASVNTETQYF.

The chain combines TRBV9 with TRBJ2-2; 9 bases are shared with TRBD2. Germline V gene lookup returns CDR1 SGDLS and CDR2 YYNGEE. V lost 4 bases and J lost 7; bases outside the gene matches: 5. The CDR3 loop spans 14 amino acids. CDR3 sequence (DNA): TGTGCCAGCAGCCCTAGCGGGAAAAACGGGGAGCTGTTTTTT. Residues: CASSPSGKNGELFF.

The V and J genes are TRBV6-5 and TRBJ1-2, with D possibly being TRBD1 (6 bases). The CDR3 length is 12 residues. V lost 2 bases to trimming and J lost 12 bases, with 13 bases between them. CDR1 MNHEY and CDR2 SVGAGI come from the germline V gene. This CDR3 is CASSYAGQSNTF. The CDR3 DNA reads TGTGCCAGCAGTTACGCCGGACAGTCGAACACCTTC.

The genes are TRBV12-5 and TRBJ2-3; D is uncertain. Looked up from germline, CDR1 is LGHNT and CDR2 is FRNRAP. The CDR3 spans 14 residues. The ends were cut back, 4 bases at V and 6 bases at J, with 14 bases in the middle. As DNA, the CDR3 is TGTGCTAGTGGTTCCCTGAGGTATTCGGATACGCAGTATTTT. Translation: CASGSLRYSDTQYF.

This clone was detected a few times. V gene TRBV7-2 combines with J gene TRBJ2-3; TRBD2 agrees at 11 bases. The CDR3 has 17 amino acids. The V gene's germline CDR1 is SGHTA and CDR2 FQGNSA. The V segment lost 2 bases and the J segment 6 bases; nucleotides outside the gene matches: 10. In nucleotides, the CDR3 is TGTGCCAGCAGCTTAACATTAGCGGGAGGGCCTTGGGATACGCAGTATTTT. This encodes CASSLTLAGGPWDTQYF.

This clone appeared a few times. The J gene is TRBJ2-3, the V gene TRBV27; 8 nucleotides align to TRBD2. The CDR3 totals 15 residues. After removal of 5 bases from V and 4 bases from J, the junction contained 8 bases not matched to a gene. Looked up from germline, CDR1 is MNHEY and CDR2 is SMNVEV (reference sequence). The CDR3 here is CASSPSGGRSDTQYF. The CDR3 nucleotides are TGTGCCAGCAGTCCGTCGGGAGGGAGGTCAGATACGCAGTATTTT.

V usage is TRBV7-2 and J usage is TRBJ2-1; 7 nucleotides align to TRBD2. The germline CDR1 and CDR2 sequences are SGHTA and FQGNSA. V was clipped by 1 base and J by 6 bases; unmatched bases: 3. CDR3 length: 14 amino acids. The CDR3 loop reads CASSLVASGNEQFF. The DNA for the CDR3 is TGTGCCAGCAGCTTAGTAGCTAGCGGCAATGAGCAGTTCTTC.

This clone has a single count. CDR3 loop: CAWSVYSYAFF. CDR3 nucleotides: TGTGCCTGGAGTGTGTACAGTTACGCTTTCTTT. This chain joins TRBV30 and TRBJ1-1, with D unclear. The germline V gene has CDR1 GTSNPN and CDR2 SVGIG (reference sequence). The length of the CDR3 is 11 residues. Trimming removed 0 bases at V and 11 bases at J, with 10 bases between.

The J gene is TRBJ2-2, the V gene TRBV19, with D maybe TRBD2 (5 bases). V lost 6 bases, J lost 4 bases, and 9 bases lay in between. The CDR3 is 13 residues long. Germline assignment: CDR1 LNHDA and CDR2 SQIVND (reference sequence). Here the CDR3 DNA reads TGTGCCAGTAGCCCTCGGGGCACCGGGGAGCTGTTTTTT. Protein product: CASSPRGTGELFF.

V and J are TRBV10-2 and TRBJ2-3, with 11 nucleotides matching TRBD2. Germline V lookup: CDR1 WSHSY, CDR2 SAAADI. J lost 3 bases, V lost 0 bases, and 5 bases had no gene match. The CDR3 loop spans 17 amino acids. CDR3 sequence (DNA): TGCGCCAGCAGTGAGTCGCTGGGACTAGCGGAGACAGATACGCAGTATTTT. Its protein is CASSESLGLAETDTQYF.

In this sample, this clone turned up a few times. The chain combines TRBV19 with TRBJ1-2; D is perhaps TRBD1 (6 bases). CDR1 and CDR2 (germline): LNHDA, SQIVND (reference sequence). V was clipped by 6 bases and J by 2 bases, with 13 bases between them. This CDR3 region has 14 residues. CDR3 bases: TGTGCCAGTAGGGGTAACGGACAGAACTATGGCTACACCTTC. This gives the protein CASRGNGQNYGYTF. The full variable domain, rest sourced from reference TRBV19 and TRBJ1-2, is DGGITQSPKYLFRKEGQNVTLSCEQNLNHDAMYWYRQDPGQGLRLIYYSQIVNDFQKGDIAEGYSVSREKKESFPLTVTSAQKNPTAFYLCASRGNGQNYGYTFGSGTRLTVV.

The chain uses TRBV27 and TRBJ2-3, with D possibly TRBD2 on 5 matching bases. The germline V and J ends were trimmed by 6 bases and 0 bases, with 16 bases remaining between them. Germline V gene lookup returns CDR1 MNHEY and CDR2 SMNVEV (reference sequence). The CDR3 extends over 16 amino acids. The CDR3 coding sequence is TGTGCCAGCAGGCGGGTGGGCGGTTCTAGCACAGATACGCAGTATTTT. This codes for CASRRVGGSSTDTQYF.

For this clone: Mismatch with germline at one junction end may stem from a read error. This sequence joins TRBV5-4 and TRBJ2-7; perhaps TRBD2 as D (5 bases). CDR1 is SGHNT and CDR2 is YYREEE in the germline V gene (reference sequence). The CDR3 sequence is 15 residues long. CDR3 protein: CAGSRGGEGTYEQYF. The CDR3 bases are TGTGCCGGCAGCCGAGGCGGCGAGGGAACCTACGAGCAGTACTTC. Using reference TRBV5-4 and TRBJ2-7 for the parts outside the CDR3, the full variable domain is ETGVTQSPTHLIKTRGQQVTLRCSSQSGHNTVSWYQQALGQGPQFIFQYYREEENGRGNFPPRFSGLQFPNYSSELNVNALELDDSALYLCAGSRGGEGTYEQYFGPGTRLTVT.

Here the CDR3 reads CASSRTSGIDTQYF. In DNA, the CDR3 is TGTGCCAGCAGTAGGACTAGCGGAATAGATACGCAGTATTTT. This sequence joins TRBV6-5 and TRBJ2-3; 10 bases match TRBD2. CDR3 length: 14 amino acids. CDR1 MNHEY and CDR2 SVGAGI come from the germline V gene. Losses at the gene ends were 5 bases for V and 5 bases for J; bases not matched to a gene: 4.

The J gene is TRBJ2-1, the V gene TRBV10-3; D call uncertain. This CDR3 spans 12 amino acids. V was clipped by 8 bases and J by 8 bases, with 13 bases between them. The V gene's germline CDR1 is ENHRY and CDR2 SYGVKD. The CDR3 nucleotides read TGTGCCATCGAACGGAGCGTCCATGAGCAGTTCTTC. It codes for CAIERSVHEQFF.

V and J are TRBV7-3 and TRBJ2-2; the D gene is possibly TRBD2 (6 bases). Trimming cost V 1 base and J 1 base, with 10 bases left between them. The CDR3 consists of 16 residues. Germline-derived CDR1 and CDR2 are SGHTA and FQGTGA. The CDR3 here is CASSLRGGMNTGELFF. The CDR3 coding sequence is TGTGCCAGCAGCTTAAGAGGCGGGATGAACACCGGGGAGCTGTTTTTT. Filled out from reference TRBV7-3 and TRBJ2-2, the complete variable domain reads GAGVSQTPSNKVTEKGKYVELRCDPISGHTALYWYRQSLGQGPEFLIYFQGTGAADDSGLPNDRFFAVRPEGSVSTLKIQRTERGDSAVYLCASSLRGGMNTGELFFGEGSRLTVL.

This sequence joins TRBV19 and TRBJ2-7; TRBD2 agrees at 8 bases. The CDR3 totals 13 residues. CDR1 and CDR2 from the germline V gene are LNHDA and SQIVND (reference sequence). V shed 5 bases, J shed 4 bases, and the junction held 4 bases outside the gene matches. The chain's CDR3 is CASSPGLEYEQYF. The CDR3 DNA follows: TGTGCCAGTAGTCCGGGACTAGAATACGAGCAGTACTTC.

The J gene is TRBJ1-2, the V gene TRBV6-5, with D hard to call. Germline V gene sequence: CDR1 MNHEY, CDR2 SVGAGI. Trimming removed 0 bases at V and 0 bases at J, with 8 bases between. This CDR3 spans 15 amino acids. In DNA form, the CDR3 reads TGTGCCAGCAGTTACTCGGGCAGTTCTAACTATGGCTACACCTTC. This gives the protein CASSYSGSSNYGYTF.

This clone has just one count. This chain joins TRBV25-1 and TRBJ2-5; D perhaps matches TRBD1 (6 bases). The J call may be incorrect, as the DNA end agrees better with TRBJ2-7. Germline V gene lookup returns CDR1 MGHDK and CDR2 SYGVNS. This CDR3 comprises 14 residues. The CDR3 coding sequence is TGTGCCAGCAGCAGGACAGAATCCGTCCACGAGCAGTACTTC. This translates into CASSRTESVHEQYF.

This sequence joins TRBV19 and TRBJ2-2, with no clear D. CDR3 length: 12 residues. Looked up from germline, CDR1 is LNHDA and CDR2 is SQIVND (reference sequence). Trimming cost V 6 bases and J 6 bases, with 8 bases left between them. CDR3 in DNA: TGTGCCAGTAGCGATCAGGCCGGGGAGCTGTTTTTT. Amino acids: CASSDQAGELFF.